These 9 T cell receptor beta chains were all obtained from the same sample, sequenced in a study of T cell responses to AZD1222 COVID-19 vaccine. The assay was immunoSEQ multiplex PCR, and TCRdb's table has in-frame clones only and misses some. This sample has 84,000 or so clones, with around nine tenths found just once. This specimen consisted of peripheral blood, obtained on day 0 of AZD1222 vaccination. These receptors were collected from an adult in good health.

A few counts support this clone. The J gene is TRBJ1-2, the V gene TRBV19; TRBD1 matches 8 bases. The trim removed 8 bases at V and 4 bases at J, leaving 3 bases unmatched. This CDR3 has 12 residues. Germline-derived CDR1 and CDR2 are LNHDA and SQIVND (reference sequence). The CDR3 reads CASSDRAYGYTF. DNA for the CDR3: TGTGCCAGTTCGGACAGGGCCTATGGCTACACCTTC.

This rearrangement joins TRBV6-5 to TRBJ2-7, with TRBD2 matching 10 bases. This CDR3 comprises 14 residues. Germline CDR1 MNHEY, CDR2 SVGAGI. J lost 2 bases, V lost 10 bases, and 8 bases had no gene match. Here the CDR3 reads CATFWTSGTYEQYF. The CDR3 nucleotides read TGTGCCACCTTTTGGACTAGCGGCACCTACGAGCAGTACTTC.

The rearrangement joins TRBV6-5 to TRBJ2-1, with D uncertain. The germline V gene encodes CDR1 MNHEY and CDR2 SVGAGI. Trimming shortened V by 5 bases and J by 6 bases, and 11 bases separated the two germline ends. The CDR3 extends over 13 amino acids. The CDR3 nucleotides are TGTGCCAGCAGTAACCTAAGAGGCAATGAGCAGTTCTTC. Translating gives CASSNLRGNEQFF.

This chain uses TRBV13 with TRBJ1-1; TRBD1 matches 9 bases. The germline V gene has CDR1 PRHDT and CDR2 FYEKMQ (reference sequence). V was clipped by 4 bases and J by 2 bases; unmatched bases: 2. This CDR3 spans 14 amino acids. Here the CDR3 DNA reads TGTGCCAGCAGCTGGGGACAGGGTAACACTGAAGCTTTCTTT. Translated: CASSWGQGNTEAFF.

V gene TRBV11-2 combines with J gene TRBJ1-1; D is unclear. This CDR3 has 14 residues. The V end was cut by 1 base, the J end by 1 base, with 7 bases between. Germline loops: CDR1 SGHAT, CDR2 FQNNGV. CDR3: CASSLGQTNTEAFF. CDR3 in DNA: TGTGCCAGCAGCTTAGGCCAGACGAACACTGAAGCTTTCTTT.

This clone showed up just a few times. This rearrangement joins TRBV24-1 to TRBJ1-3, with no clear D. The CDR3 covers 14 residues. In germline, CDR1 is KGHDR, CDR2 SFDVKD. Trimming pared 5 bases from V and 0 bases from J, leaving 7 bases between. CDR3 region: CATSGGSSGNTIYF. CDR3 DNA: TGTGCCACCAGTGGAGGCAGCTCTGGAAACACCATATATTTT.

V and J are TRBV5-1 and TRBJ1-4; no clear D. Trimming took 2 bases from V and 7 from J, leaving 12 bases between them. Germline CDR1 SGHRS, CDR2 YFSETQ. The CDR3 covers 14 residues. The CDR3 here is CASSFAGIGEKLFF. The CDR3, as DNA: TGCGCCAGCAGCTTCGCGGGTATTGGTGAAAAACTGTTTTTT.

This sequence joins TRBV5-1 and TRBJ2-7, with no clear D. The germline V gene has CDR1 SGHRS and CDR2 YFSETQ. The germline V and J ends were trimmed by 0 bases and 4 bases, with 8 bases remaining between them. The length of the CDR3 is 13 residues. CDR3 nucleotides: TGCGCCAGCAGCTTGGATAATACTTACGAGCAGTACTTC. This codes for CASSLDNTYEQYF.

The CDR3 nucleotides read TGTGCCAGCAGTTTGGGACTAGCGGGAGGGCCAGGGGACCAGTACTTC. It encodes CASSLGLAGGPGDQYF. V gene TRBV28 combines with J gene TRBJ2-5; 16 nucleotides line up with TRBD2. CDR1 and CDR2 (germline): MDHEN, SYDVKM. This CDR3 region has 16 residues. The trim removed 3 bases at V and 10 bases at J, leaving 8 bases unmatched.